Presented here are 26 T cell receptor beta chains from one specimen sequenced in a study of technical replicates of blood from a few donors (dated by TCRdb to the late 2010s). The library was obtained by the immunoSEQ multiplex PCR assay. This is the immuneACCESS table as TCRdb keeps it, with only in-frame sequences that have V and J called. A part of the clones is gone; compared with another copy, unresolved V genes explain less than half, and the rest is unexplained. The sample data list some 74,000 clones, and around nine tenths of these were observed just once. The ten most abundant clones make up less than 0.5% of the sample. The sequenced sample consisted of T cells isolated from PBMCs. Every receptor here comes from a human donor in good health.

The chain joins TRBV7-3 to TRBJ2-1, with 10 bases matching TRBD2. The germline V gene encodes CDR1 SGHTA and CDR2 FQGTGA. V lost 5 bases and J lost 5; bases outside the gene matches: 9. The CDR3 extends over 16 amino acids. The DNA for the CDR3 is TGTGCCAGCAGCCTCATAGGGACTAGCGTGAACAATGAGCAGTTCTTC. It is translated as CASSLIGTSVNNEQFF.

V is TRBV6-5 and J is TRBJ2-7, with D uncertain. The germline V gene encodes CDR1 MNHEY and CDR2 SVGAGI. Trimming stripped 5 bases from V and 6 bases from J, with 8 bases between. The CDR3 loop spans 11 amino acids. In DNA form, the CDR3 reads TGTGCCAGCAGTCGACTGGGCGAGCAGTACTTC. Translating it yields CASSRLGEQYF.

Only one count was recorded for this clone. The chain has TRBV18 and TRBJ2-7; D possibly corresponds to TRBD2 (5 bases). The germline CDR1 and CDR2 sequences are KGHSH and LQKENI. Trimming pared 3 bases from V and 4 bases from J, leaving 13 bases between. The length of the CDR3 is 14 residues. For the CDR3, the DNA is TGTGCCAGCTCACCGTCCGGGGTTGAGTACGAGCAGTACTTC. It yields the protein CASSPSGVEYEQYF.

The chain uses TRBV2 and TRBJ1-1; no firm D call. The length of the CDR3 is 11 residues. The germline gives CDR1 SNHLY, CDR2 FYNNEI. Trimming shortened V by 6 bases and J by 7 bases, and 9 bases separated the two germline ends. The CDR3 DNA sequence: TGTGCCAGCAGGGCCTCAGTTGAAGCTTTCTTT. Protein product: CASRASVEAFF.

V is TRBV11-1 and J is TRBJ2-7; 8 bases are a match to TRBD1. Germline CDR1 and CDR2: SGHAT and FQDESV (reference sequence). The J segment lost 5 bases and the V segment lost 5 bases, leaving 5 bases of the junction unmatched. The CDR3 has 13 residues. CDR3 in DNA: TGTGCCAGCAGCCGGGGACAGGCGGACGAGCAGTACTTC. It codes for CASSRGQADEQYF. Looking up the rest from reference TRBV11-1 and TRBJ2-7 gives the full variable domain: EAEVAQSPRYKITEKSQAVAFWCDPISGHATLYWYRQILGQGPELLVQFQDESVVDDSQLPKDRFSAERLKGVDSTLKIQPAELGDSAMYLCASSRGQADEQYFGPGTRLTVT.

The gene calls are TRBV5-1 and TRBJ2-1, with D possibly being TRBD2 (6 bases). From germline, CDR1 is SGHRS and CDR2 YFSETQ. The CDR3 totals 14 residues. V was trimmed by 5 bases and J by 8 bases, leaving 17 bases between them. The CDR3 sequence is CASRRLEATDEQFF. CDR3 nucleotides: TGCGCCAGCAGGAGACTAGAGGCCACAGATGAGCAGTTCTTC. Complete variable domain (other parts from reference TRBV5-1 and TRBJ2-1): KAGVTQTPRYLIKTRGQQVTLSCSPISGHRSVSWYQQTPGQGLQFLFEYFSETQRNKGNFPGRFSGRQFSNSRSEMNVSTLELGDSALYLCASRRLEATDEQFFGPGTRLTVL.

This clone showed up just once. The chain couples TRBV5-1 to TRBJ2-7; 10 bases line up with TRBD1. The germline gives CDR1 SGHRS, CDR2 YFSETQ. The CDR3 loop spans 14 amino acids. The trim removed 4 bases at V and 3 bases at J, leaving 4 bases unmatched. The CDR3 DNA reads as TGCGCCAGCAGCCCGCGGGACAGGGGCTACGAGCAGTACTTC. It codes for CASSPRDRGYEQYF.

The chain employs TRBV6-5 and TRBJ2-2; the match to TRBD1 covers 8 bases. Per the germline V gene, CDR1 is MNHEY and CDR2 is SVGAGI. The CDR3 extends over 15 amino acids. V dropped 5 bases and J dropped 4; count of bases not matched to a gene: 6. The CDR3 protein is CASSQGQAGTGELFF. The CDR3 DNA reads TGTGCCAGCAGTCAGGGACAGGCTGGCACCGGGGAGCTGTTTTTT.

V usage is TRBV11-3 and J usage is TRBJ2-2; 8 bases align to TRBD1. Trimming took 1 base from V and 3 from J; bases not matched to a gene: 13. The CDR3 length is 19 residues. Germline CDR1 and CDR2: SGHNT and YENEEA. The CDR3 sequence is CASSLAGGFLSQDTGELFF. The CDR3 bases are TGTGCCAGCAGCTTAGCAGGGGGCTTCCTTAGTCAGGACACCGGGGAGCTGTTTTTT.

The chain is built from TRBV10-3 and TRBJ2-5; D possibly corresponds to TRBD2 (6 bases). The CDR3 is made up of 14 amino acids. V shed 2 bases and J shed 5 bases, with 12 bases lying between them. CDR1 is ENHRY, CDR2 SYGVKD, per germline. This CDR3 reads CAISERGGEETQYF. The CDR3 DNA reads as TGTGCCATCAGTGAGCGGGGAGGAGAGGAGACCCAGTACTTC.

V is TRBV27 and J is TRBJ2-1; TRBD2 is a possible D gene (6 bases). Trimming stripped 2 bases from V and 4 bases from J, with 18 bases between. The CDR3 loop spans 17 amino acids. Germline CDR1 reads MNHEY; CDR2 reads SMNVEV (reference sequence). Here the CDR3 reads CASSLIFRELGYNEQFF. The CDR3, as DNA: TGTGCCAGCAGTTTAATTTTTCGGGAGTTGGGTTACAATGAGCAGTTCTTC.

The chain uses TRBV9 and TRBJ1-1, with a possible D match to TRBD1 (5 bases). Trimming shortened V by 4 bases and J by 0 bases, and 16 bases separated the two germline ends. The CDR3 runs to 16 residues. The germline V gene has CDR1 SGDLS and CDR2 YYNGEE. The CDR3 region is CASSNGPGKLNTEAFF. CDR3 in DNA: TGTGCCAGCAGCAACGGCCCAGGGAAGCTGAACACTGAAGCTTTCTTT.

The genes are TRBV21-1 and TRBJ2-3; the table's TRBD2 call for D was not verified on the DNA. TRBV21-1 is termed a pseudogene. The CDR3 extends over 16 amino acids. The CDR3 reads CASSKDREGLADTQYF. The CDR3 DNA sequence: TGTGCCAGCAGCAAAGATCGGGAGGGCCTAGCAGATACGCAGTATTTT.

The chain couples TRBV10-1 to TRBJ2-2; TRBD1 matches 9 bases. CDR1 and CDR2 (germline): WNHNN, SYGVQD (reference sequence). J gave up 6 bases and V 2 bases, and 7 bases lay outside the gene matches. CDR3 length: 16 amino acids. Written as DNA, the CDR3 is TGCGCCAGCAGTGAGAAGGACAGGGGATTCGCCGGGGAGCTGTTTTTT. Protein sequence: CASSEKDRGFAGELFF.

This chain joins TRBV28 and TRBJ2-1; weak D call: TRBD1 (6 bases). The CDR3 loop spans 15 amino acids. Germline CDR1 MDHEN, CDR2 SYDVKM. Trimming left V 4 bases short and J 2 bases short, with 12 bases between. The CDR3 sequence is CASSSPRDTYNEQFF. Written as DNA, the CDR3 is TGTGCCAGCAGTTCCCCCCGGGACACCTACAATGAGCAGTTCTTC.

J is TRBJ2-7 and V is TRBV5-1; TRBD1 might be the D (5 bases). Germline assignment: CDR1 SGHRS and CDR2 YFSETQ. V lost 3 bases and J 0 bases, leaving 10 bases between the germline ends. CDR3 length: 14 residues. The CDR3 DNA is TGCGCCAGCAGCTCAGGGCTAGACTCCTACGAGCAGTACTTC. This sequence encodes CASSSGLDSYEQYF.

This chain connects TRBV23-1 to TRBJ1-5; tentative D call: TRBD1 (5 bases). TRBV23-1 carries the ORF label, with uncertain function. Trimming removed 4 bases at V and 2 bases at J, with 18 bases between. The CDR3 is 17 residues long. CDR3 loop: CASSPPRRDQGNQPQHF. CDR3 DNA: TGCGCCAGCAGTCCCCCCCGCAGGGATCAAGGCAATCAGCCCCAGCATTTT.

The chain joins TRBV10-3 to TRBJ2-1, with D perhaps matching TRBD2 (6 bases). The CDR3 is 15 residues long. Trimming took off 2 bases at V and 6 bases at J, with 14 bases between the two ends. The germline V gene encodes CDR1 ENHRY and CDR2 SYGVKD. In DNA form, the CDR3 reads TGTGCCATCAGTGAGGTTGGAGGGACTGGCAATGAGCAGTTCTTC. The encoded protein is CAISEVGGTGNEQFF.

CDR3 region: CASSIERGDAYEQYF. Here the CDR3 DNA reads TGTGCCAGTAGTATAGAAAGGGGTGACGCTTACGAGCAGTACTTC. The rearrangement links TRBV19 to TRBJ2-7; a possible D gene is TRBD1 (5 bases). The CDR3 contains 15 residues. Deletions cut 0 bases from V and 4 bases from J, with 13 bases between. Germline V gene sequence: CDR1 LNHDA, CDR2 SQIVND (reference sequence).

The CDR3 is CASSLGTLFPYEQYF. CDR3 DNA sequence: TGCGCCAGCAGCTTGGGGACATTATTTCCCTACGAGCAGTACTTC. This rearrangement joins TRBV5-1 to TRBJ2-7, with a tentative D call TRBD1 (5 bases). V gave up 0 bases and J gave up 2 bases, with 12 bases separating them. CDR1 SGHRS and CDR2 YFSETQ come from the germline V gene. The CDR3 spans 15 residues.

This clone appeared a few times. The chain employs TRBV5-5 and TRBJ2-7, with D uncertain. This CDR3 spans 14 amino acids. Germline loops: CDR1 SGHKS, CDR2 YYEKEE (reference sequence). Trimming removed 0 bases from V and 5 bases from J, with 12 bases in between. The CDR3 sequence is CASSLEQEEDEQYF. The CDR3, as DNA: TGTGCCAGCAGCTTGGAGCAGGAAGAAGACGAGCAGTACTTC.

The count of this clone is one. The CDR3 bases are TGCAGCGTTGCAGGGTTTGGAAACACCATATATTTT. This gives the protein CSVAGFGNTIYF. V is TRBV29-1 and J is TRBJ1-3; D possibly corresponds to TRBD1 (5 bases). The length of the CDR3 is 12 residues. CDR1 and CDR2 from the germline V gene are SQVTM and ANQGSEA. V was trimmed by 4 bases and J by 3 bases, leaving 7 bases between them.

A single count supports this clone. This chain uses TRBV10-3 with TRBJ2-3; D is unresolved. With 0 bases removed from V and 4 bases from J, the gap between germline ends came to 8 bases. Germline CDR1 and CDR2: ENHRY and SYGVKD. This CDR3 has 14 amino acids. This chain's CDR3 is CAISESNSPDTQYF. CDR3 coding DNA: TGTGCCATCAGTGAGTCCAACAGCCCAGATACGCAGTATTTT.

In its sample, this clone was seen once. The J gene is TRBJ1-2, the V gene TRBV4-2; D is possibly TRBD1 (5 bases). Between the trimmed V and J ends, which lost 6 bases and 6 bases, there was a span of 8 bases. Germline CDR1 and CDR2: LGHNA and YNFKEQ. The CDR3 spans 11 residues. CDR3 sequence reads: CASSLGDGYTF. In nucleotides, the CDR3 is TGTGCCAGCAGTCTAGGGGATGGCTACACCTTC.

This sequence joins TRBV5-1 and TRBJ1-5, with D unclear. There are 13 residues in the CDR3. The V and J ends lost 2 bases and 2 bases respectively, with 5 bases between them. In germline, CDR1 is SGHRS, CDR2 YFSETQ. The CDR3 is CASSFGGNQPQHF. CDR3 nucleotide sequence: TGCGCCAGCAGCTTCGGAGGCAATCAGCCCCAGCATTTT.

This chain uses TRBV11-2 with TRBJ1-4; 9 nucleotides agree with TRBD1. With V trimmed by 1 base and J by 8 bases, 5 bases remained unmatched. The CDR3 loop spans 15 amino acids. Germline loops: CDR1 SGHAT, CDR2 FQNNGV. CDR3 coding DNA: TGTGCCAGCAGCTTAGGGGACAGGGACGGGGAAAAACTGTTTTTT. Amino acids: CASSLGDRDGEKLFF.